The 19 T cell receptor beta chains below come from one sample, sequenced in a study of T cell repertoires in cytomegalovirus infection. TCRdb analysed the reads with MiXCR anew, one entry per CDR3 protein. The data hold more than 400,000 distinct CDR3 sequences, with about 30% observed a single time. The specimen was PBMCs. These receptors were taken from a human donor in good health (CMV status not recorded). Some clones in this sample may be carry-over from other donors' samples.

This clonotype occurred once. The chain has TRBV12-5 and TRBJ1-1; D is perhaps TRBD1 (5 bases). The CDR3 length is 17 residues. V was pared by 1 base and J by 4 bases, with 19 bases between. Germline V gene lookup returns CDR1 LGHNT and CDR2 FRNRAP. This chain's CDR3 is CASGLENVRVYGTEAFF. The DNA of the CDR3 is TGTGCTAGTGGTTTGGAAAATGTCAGGGTTTACGGCACTGAAGCTTTCTTT.

This rearrangement joins TRBV19 to TRBJ2-5; 12 bases align to TRBD2. The CDR3 is 16 amino acids. The trim removed 5 bases at V and 5 bases at J, leaving 9 bases unmatched. CDR1 is LNHDA and CDR2 is SQIVND in the germline V gene (reference sequence). CDR3 sequence (DNA): TGTGCCAGTAGTCCCAAAACTAGCGGGAGGAGCGAGACCCAGTACTTC. It translates to CASSPKTSGRSETQYF.

This clonotype was detected a few times. The chain combines TRBV20-1 with TRBJ1-2; D gene unclear. Germline V gives CDR1 DFQATT, CDR2 SNEGSKA (reference sequence). This CDR3 has 13 residues. V lost 4 bases, J lost 4 bases, and 13 bases lay in between. The CDR3 nucleotides read TGCAGTGCTATTTCAGGAGGCGGCTATGGCTACACCTTC. It encodes CSAISGGGYGYTF.

In this sample, this clonotype turned up a few times. The rearrangement uses TRBV27 and TRBJ1-5; D is undetermined. The V end lost 5 bases, the J end lost 0 bases, and 11 bases lay between the germline ends. The CDR3 spans 15 residues. Germline assignment: CDR1 MNHEY and CDR2 SMNVEV (reference sequence). The chain's CDR3 is CASSPVADSNQPQHF. The CDR3, as DNA: TGTGCCAGCAGTCCTGTCGCGGATAGCAATCAGCCCCAGCATTTT.

This clonotype was detected ten times or more. The rearrangement links TRBV7-2 to TRBJ2-5; D tentatively fits TRBD1 or TRBD2 (7 bases each). CDR3 length: 14 residues. Germline V gene sequence: CDR1 SGHTA, CDR2 FQGNSA. Deletions cut 4 bases from V and 5 bases from J, with 14 bases between. The DNA for the CDR3 is TGTGCCAGCAGCTCGCGCAGGGGGGGGGAGACCCAGTACTTC. This translates into CASSSRRGGETQYF.

This clonotype was counted between two and nine times. The chain couples TRBV27 to TRBJ2-1; TRBD1 agrees at 7 bases. Germline loops: CDR1 MNHEY, CDR2 SMNVEV (reference sequence). V was clipped by 5 bases and J by 3 bases; unmatched bases: 7. The CDR3 is 15 amino acids. The CDR3 region has the DNA TGTGCCAGCAGTCCCCGACAGGGATACTACAATGAGCAGTTCTTC. Residues: CASSPRQGYYNEQFF.

DNA of the CDR3: TGCAGTGCTCCAAGGACTAGGGGACAAGAGACCCAGTACTTC. Its translation is CSAPRTRGQETQYF. V usage is TRBV20-1 and J usage is TRBJ2-5, with TRBD2 identical over 7 bases. With 5 bases clipped from V and 2 bases from J, the junction kept 8 bases outside the gene matches. This CDR3 comprises 14 residues. The germline V gene has CDR1 DFQATT and CDR2 SNEGSKA (reference sequence).

The DNA for the CDR3 is TGTGCCAGCAACGGTTTTAACCGCGAGCAGTTCTTC. Residues: CASNGFNREQFF. The genes are TRBV28 and TRBJ2-1; D unresolved. V lost 7 bases and J lost 10, with 14 bases in between. The CDR3 contains 12 residues. Per germline, CDR1 MDHEN and CDR2 SYDVKM.

In the case of this clonotype: A much larger clone is a single base away; this may be a read error. CDR3 sequence reads: CASEGSSYNEQFF. CDR3 nucleotides: TGTGCCAGCGAGGGTAGCTCCTACAATGAGCAGTTCTTC. The chain combines TRBV5-6 with TRBJ2-1, with D possibly TRBD2 on 5 matching bases. Per germline, CDR1 SGHDT and CDR2 YYEEEE. V was clipped by 7 bases and J by 0 bases, with 8 bases between them. The CDR3 contains 13 residues.

Only a few counts were recorded for this clonotype. This clone may be a read error of a much larger clone one base away. The chain uses TRBV11-3 and TRBJ1-6; 7 positions match TRBD1. Per germline, CDR1 SGHNT and CDR2 YENEEA. The CDR3 loop spans 14 amino acids. V trimming: 0 bases; J trimming: 7 bases; junction bases outside the gene matches: 0. The CDR3 sequence: CASSLETGNSPLHF. DNA for the CDR3: TGTGCCAGCAGCTTAGAGACAGGGAATTCACCCCTCCACTTT.

The chain is built from TRBV7-4 and TRBJ2-7; D possibly corresponds to TRBD2 (5 bases). Germline CDR1 SGHVT, CDR2 SQSDAQ. V dropped 8 bases and J dropped 3 bases, with 11 bases sitting between them. The CDR3 totals 12 residues. The CDR3 here is CASASGDYEQYF. CDR3 in DNA: TGTGCCAGCGCTTCCGGGGACTACGAGCAGTACTTC.

This clonotype has a handful of counts. The chain recombines TRBV6-4 with TRBJ1-1; no firm D call. CDR3 length equals 15 residues. Trimming shortened V by 6 bases and J by 0 bases, and 14 bases separated the two germline ends. Germline CDR1 reads MRHNA; CDR2 reads SNTAGT. The CDR3, as DNA: TGTGCCAGCAGCCGAAGAAACGGCTTGAACACTGAAGCTTTCTTT. Residues: CASSRRNGLNTEAFF.

This clonotype turned up a few times. The chain employs TRBV28 and TRBJ1-6; D not resolved. CDR1 is MDHEN, CDR2 SYDVKM, per germline. The CDR3 runs 13 residues. The V and J ends lost 6 bases and 12 bases respectively, with 15 bases between them. CDR3 nucleotide sequence: TGTGCCAGCAGCGTACAGCCAACCTTACCCCTCCACTTT. Amino acids: CASSVQPTLPLHF.

This clonotype was counted only a few times. CDR3 bases: TGCGCCAGCAGCCGCGTTGGTAGTGAAAAACTGTTTTTT. It specifies CASSRVGSEKLFF. V usage is TRBV4-1 and J usage is TRBJ1-4; unclear D gene. The CDR3 has 13 residues. Trimming cost V 4 bases and J 7 bases, with 10 bases left between them. The germline V gene has CDR1 MGHRA and CDR2 YSYEKL.

This clonotype appeared a few times. This chain connects TRBV19 to TRBJ2-7, with 10 bases aligning to TRBD2. Trimming cost V 6 bases and J 1 base; bases outside gene matches: 9. The CDR3 length is 16 residues. CDR1 and CDR2 from the germline V gene are LNHDA and SQIVND (reference sequence). The CDR3 DNA is TGTGCCAGTAGCCGACGATGGACTAGCGGTTCCTACGAGCAGTACTTC. Translating it yields CASSRRWTSGSYEQYF. The whole variable domain, remainder taken from reference TRBV19 and TRBJ2-7, is DGGITQSPKYLFRKEGQNVTLSCEQNLNHDAMYWYRQDPGQGLRLIYYSQIVNDFQKGDIAEGYSVSREKKESFPLTVTSAQKNPTAFYLCASSRRWTSGSYEQYFGPGTRLTVT.

The chain uses TRBV6-6 and TRBJ1-6; D uncertain. Trimming stripped 4 bases from V and 13 bases from J, with 17 bases between. CDR1 and CDR2 from the germline V gene are MNHNY and SVGAGI (reference sequence). CDR3 length: 14 residues. The CDR3 loop reads CASSLQGGDFPLHF. The DNA of the CDR3 is TGTGCCAGCAGTTTGCAAGGTGGAGATTTCCCCCTCCACTTT.

The chain couples TRBV27 to TRBJ2-7, with TRBD2 matching 15 bases. This CDR3 has 18 residues. Germline CDR1 reads MNHEY; CDR2 reads SMNVEV (reference sequence). J was trimmed by 2 bases and V by 2 bases; bases with no gene match: 7. The CDR3 DNA reads as TGTGCCAGCAGTTTAAAAGAAGGACTAGCGGGAGGGACCTACGAGCAGTACTTC. This encodes CASSLKEGLAGGTYEQYF.

This sequence joins TRBV12-3 or TRBV12-4 and TRBJ2-3, with 14 bases that match TRBD2. V was clipped by 5 bases and J by 4 bases; unmatched bases: 8. This CDR3 has 17 amino acids. The DNA of the CDR3 is TGTGCCAGCAGTCTTAGACTAGCGGGAGGGTGGGCAGATACGCAGTATTTT. It translates to CASSLRLAGGWADTQYF.

This sequence joins TRBV2 and TRBJ2-7, with D possibly matching TRBD2 (5 bases). The germline V and J ends were trimmed by 5 bases and 1 base, with 12 bases remaining between them. Germline CDR1 is SNHLY and CDR2 is FYNNEI. This CDR3 comprises 14 residues. The CDR3 protein is CASSSTRTSYEQYF. Written as DNA, the CDR3 is TGTGCCAGCAGTAGCACCAGGACTTCCTACGAGCAGTACTTC.